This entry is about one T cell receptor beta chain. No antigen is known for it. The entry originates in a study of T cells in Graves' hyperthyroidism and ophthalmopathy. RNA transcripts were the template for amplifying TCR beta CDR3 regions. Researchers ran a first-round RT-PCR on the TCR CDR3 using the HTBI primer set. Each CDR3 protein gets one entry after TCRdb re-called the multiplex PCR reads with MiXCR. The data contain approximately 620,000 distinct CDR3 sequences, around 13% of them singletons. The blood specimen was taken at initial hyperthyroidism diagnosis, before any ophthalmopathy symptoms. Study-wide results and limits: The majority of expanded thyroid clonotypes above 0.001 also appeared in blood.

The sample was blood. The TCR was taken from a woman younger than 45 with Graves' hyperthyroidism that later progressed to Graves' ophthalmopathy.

Here the CDR3 reads CASRIDTGDTGELFF. The CDR3 region has the DNA TGTGCCAGCAGAATAGACACAGGGGACACCGGGGAGCTGTTTTTT. J is TRBJ2-2 and V is TRBV7-9; 7 bases line up with TRBD1. V lost 6 bases, J lost 3 bases, and 7 bases stayed unmatched. The CDR3 contains 15 residues. Per germline, CDR1 SEHNR and CDR2 FQNEAQ (reference sequence).